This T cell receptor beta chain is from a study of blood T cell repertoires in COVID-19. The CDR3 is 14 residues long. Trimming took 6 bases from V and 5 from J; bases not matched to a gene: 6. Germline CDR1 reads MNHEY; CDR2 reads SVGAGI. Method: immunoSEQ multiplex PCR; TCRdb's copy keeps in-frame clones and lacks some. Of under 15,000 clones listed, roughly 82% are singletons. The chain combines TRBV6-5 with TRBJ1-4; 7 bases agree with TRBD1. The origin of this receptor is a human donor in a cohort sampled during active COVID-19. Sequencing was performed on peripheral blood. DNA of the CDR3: TGTGCCAGCAGCCTGGGACAGCGAAATGAAAAACTGTTTTTT. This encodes CASSLGQRNEKLFF.